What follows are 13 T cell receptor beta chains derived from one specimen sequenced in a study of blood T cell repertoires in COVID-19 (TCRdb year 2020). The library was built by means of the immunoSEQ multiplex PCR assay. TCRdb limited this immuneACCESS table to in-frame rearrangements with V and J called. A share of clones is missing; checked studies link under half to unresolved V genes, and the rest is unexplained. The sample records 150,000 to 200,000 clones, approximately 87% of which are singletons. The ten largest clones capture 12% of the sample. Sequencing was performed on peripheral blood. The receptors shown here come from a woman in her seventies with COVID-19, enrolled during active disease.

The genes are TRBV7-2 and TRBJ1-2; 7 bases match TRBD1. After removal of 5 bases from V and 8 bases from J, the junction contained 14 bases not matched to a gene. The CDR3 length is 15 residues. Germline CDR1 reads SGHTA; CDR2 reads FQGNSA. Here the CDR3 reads CASSPRTGAPAGYTF. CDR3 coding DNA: TGTGCCAGCAGCCCAAGGACAGGAGCTCCCGCGGGCTACACCTTC.

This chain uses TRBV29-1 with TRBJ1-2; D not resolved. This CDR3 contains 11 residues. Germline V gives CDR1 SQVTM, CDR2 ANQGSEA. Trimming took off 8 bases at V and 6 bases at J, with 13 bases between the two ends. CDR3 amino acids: CSPGIPDGYTF. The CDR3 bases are TGCAGCCCCGGGATCCCGGATGGCTACACCTTC.

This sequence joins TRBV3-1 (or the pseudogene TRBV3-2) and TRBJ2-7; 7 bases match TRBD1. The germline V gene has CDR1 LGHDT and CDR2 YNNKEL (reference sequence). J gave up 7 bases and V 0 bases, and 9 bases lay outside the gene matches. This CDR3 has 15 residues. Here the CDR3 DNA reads TGTGCCAGCAGCCAAGATAGACAGGGCTCCTGGGAGCAGTACTTC. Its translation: CASSQDRQGSWEQYF.

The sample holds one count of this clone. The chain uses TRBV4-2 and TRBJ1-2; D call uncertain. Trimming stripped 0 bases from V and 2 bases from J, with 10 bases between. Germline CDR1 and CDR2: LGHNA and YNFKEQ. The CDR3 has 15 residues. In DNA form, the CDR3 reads TGTGCCAGCAGCCAAGATCCCCAGGCCAACTATGGCTACACCTTC. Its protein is CASSQDPQANYGYTF.

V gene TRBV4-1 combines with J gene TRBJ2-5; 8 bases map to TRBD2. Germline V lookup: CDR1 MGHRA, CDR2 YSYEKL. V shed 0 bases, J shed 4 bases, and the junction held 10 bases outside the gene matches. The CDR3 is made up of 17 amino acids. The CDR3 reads CASSQDPGGGPGETQYF. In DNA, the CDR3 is TGCGCCAGCAGCCAAGATCCAGGCGGGGGGCCGGGAGAGACCCAGTACTTC.

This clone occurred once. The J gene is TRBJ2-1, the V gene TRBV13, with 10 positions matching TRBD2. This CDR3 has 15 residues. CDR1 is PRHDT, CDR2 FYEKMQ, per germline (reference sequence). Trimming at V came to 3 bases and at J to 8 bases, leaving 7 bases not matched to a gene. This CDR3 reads CASSLMASGGHEQFF. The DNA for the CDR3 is TGTGCCAGCAGCTTGATGGCTAGCGGGGGACATGAGCAGTTCTTC.

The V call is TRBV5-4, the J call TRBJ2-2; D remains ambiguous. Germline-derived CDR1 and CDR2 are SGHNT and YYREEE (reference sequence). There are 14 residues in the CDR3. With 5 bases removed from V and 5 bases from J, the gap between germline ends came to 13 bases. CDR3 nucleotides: TGTGCCAGCAGGCAGCAGAGGAGTACCGGGGAGCTGTTTTTT. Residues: CASRQQRSTGELFF.

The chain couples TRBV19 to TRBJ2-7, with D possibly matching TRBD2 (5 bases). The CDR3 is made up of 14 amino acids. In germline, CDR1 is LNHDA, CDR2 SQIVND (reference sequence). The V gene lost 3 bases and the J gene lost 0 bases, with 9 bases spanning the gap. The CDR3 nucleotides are TGTGCCAGTAGTATCCCGGGATCCTCCTACGAGCAGTACTTC. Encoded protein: CASSIPGSSYEQYF.

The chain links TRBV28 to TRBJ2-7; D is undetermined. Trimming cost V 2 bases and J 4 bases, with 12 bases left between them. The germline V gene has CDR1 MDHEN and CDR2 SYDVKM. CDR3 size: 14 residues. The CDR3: CASSLIQKTYEQYF. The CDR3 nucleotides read TGTGCCAGCAGTTTAATACAGAAGACATACGAGCAGTACTTC.

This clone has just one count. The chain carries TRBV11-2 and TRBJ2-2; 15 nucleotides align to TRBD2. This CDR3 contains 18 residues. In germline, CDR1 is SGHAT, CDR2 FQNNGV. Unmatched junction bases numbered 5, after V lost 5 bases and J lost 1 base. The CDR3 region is CASSDGLAGGGNTGELFF. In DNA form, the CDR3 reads TGTGCCAGCAGCGATGGACTAGCGGGAGGGGGGAACACCGGGGAGCTGTTTTTT.

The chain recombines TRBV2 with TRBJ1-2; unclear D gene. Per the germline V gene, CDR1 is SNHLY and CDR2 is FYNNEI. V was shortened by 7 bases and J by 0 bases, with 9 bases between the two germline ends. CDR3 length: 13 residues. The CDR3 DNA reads TGTGCCAGCAAAGACAATTCTAACTATGGCTACACCTTC. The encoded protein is CASKDNSNYGYTF.

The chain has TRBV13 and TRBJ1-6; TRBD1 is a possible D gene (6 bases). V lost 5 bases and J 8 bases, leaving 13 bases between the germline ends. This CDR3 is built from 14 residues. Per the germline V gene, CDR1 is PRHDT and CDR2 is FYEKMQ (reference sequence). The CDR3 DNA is TGTGCCAGCAGCCGTTCAGGGGATGATTCACCCCTCCACTTT. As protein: CASSRSGDDSPLHF.

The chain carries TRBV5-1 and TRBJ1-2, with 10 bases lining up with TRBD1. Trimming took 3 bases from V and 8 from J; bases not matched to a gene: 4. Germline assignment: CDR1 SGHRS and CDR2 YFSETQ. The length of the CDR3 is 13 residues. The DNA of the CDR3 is TGCGCCAGCAGCTACGGGACAGGGGACGGCTACACCTTC. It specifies CASSYGTGDGYTF.